These T cell receptor beta chains were read from a single sample in a study of technical replicates of blood from several donors. Assay used: immunoSEQ multiplex PCR; TCRdb lists only in-frame clones, some missing. The table lists 60,000 to 65,000 clones, 86% of them singletons, with over 4.5% in the top ten. Sequencing was done on a sample of PBMCs. These TCRs come from a human donor in good health. Some clones in this sample may be carry-over from other donors' samples. CDR3s include the opening cysteine and the closing phenylalanine or tryptophan.

>TRBJ2-1|TRBV30
CAWSVQAGGLVEQFF
>TRBJ1-2|TRBV14
CASSQDSRGYTF
>TRBJ2-3|TRBV7-6
CASSVSGGAGDTQYF
>TRBJ2-3|TRBV4-3
CASSQSPADTQYF
>TRBJ1-4|TRBV25-1
CASSEGTANEKLFF
>TRBJ2-1|TRBV14
CASNKAGGFIGYNEQFF
>TRBJ1-6|TRBV7-9
CASSLRQGEDSPLHF
>TRBJ2-5|TRBV18
CASSQGQGIQETQYF
>TRBJ1-6|TRBV6-6
CASSSRGNNSPLHF
>TRBJ2-1|TRBV7-8
CASSPWASGGGPGEQFF
>TRBJ1-1|TRBV6-5
CASSDRVGTEAFF
>TRBJ2-1|TRBV5-1
CASSAQRGLPSNEQFF
>TRBJ2-3|TRBV18
CASSPLSFLPDSGDTQYF
>TRBJ2-3|TRBV10-3
CATSSGGAPDTQYF
>TRBJ1-2|TRBV6-5
CASSYKLKGGYGYTF
>TRBJ1-4|TRBV2
CASTSGGVKLFF
>TRBJ2-7|TRBV6-5
CASRRDYSSSYEQYF
>TRBJ1-4|TRBV7-8
CASSLEHRTAPPVATNEKLFF
>TRBJ1-1|TRBV11-3
CASSLDPWTGVNTEAFF
>TRBJ2-1|TRBV7-9
CASSVIVGTGKNEQFF
>TRBJ1-2|TRBV5-3
CARSLLYRSNYGYTF
>TRBJ1-1|TRBV6-1
CASGLAGGTEAFF
>TRBJ1-1|TRBV10-2
CASSESRGTEAFF
>TRBJ2-6|TRBV7-9
CASSLTSQGSGANVLTF